This TCR beta chain was sequenced during a study of technical replicates of blood from several donors. TCRdb's copy holds only in-frame clones and misses some; the assay was immunoSEQ multiplex PCR. The table shows 65,000 to 85,000 clones, with nearly 95% occurring only once. Input material: T cells isolated from PBMCs. This TCR was recovered from a human donor in good health.

The CDR3 loop is CSVPSGSTDTQYF. Here the CDR3 DNA reads TGCAGCGTTCCTAGCGGGAGCACAGATACGCAGTATTTT. The chain couples TRBV29-1 to TRBJ2-3; 8 nucleotides line up with TRBD2. The CDR3 contains 13 residues. With V trimmed by 5 bases and J by 0 bases, 1 base remained unmatched. CDR1 and CDR2 from the germline V gene are SQVTM and ANQGSEA.